This is a list of T cell receptor beta chains from one sample in a study of human thymus T cells. Sequenced by immunoSEQ multiplex PCR; TCRdb stores in-frame clones only, minus some. Among around 70,000 clones, over 85% were seen once, and the ten largest hold 0.03% to 0.035%. Sequenced input: thymus tissue. The receptors derive from a girl under three years old with a congenital heart defect but otherwise immunologically healthy. CDR3s include the opening cysteine and the closing phenylalanine or tryptophan. A D gene is named only where the DNA matches it firmly. The size field is filled for only some rows; it gives once, few, many or a size class.

TRBJ1-2 | TRBV4-1 | NA | NA | TGCGCCAGCAGCCCTCGGGACACCCCATTTTTAAGGGAGGATGGCTACACCTTC | CASSPRDTPFLREDGYTF
TRBJ2-1 | TRBV6-4 | NA | TRBD2 | TGTGCCAGCAGTCCAGCGGGAGGCTCCTACAATGAGCAGTTCTTC | CASSPAGGSYNEQFF
TRBJ2-7 | TRBV4-1 | NA | NA | TGCGCCAGCAGCCCCAGCGGGACACCATCCTACGAGCAGTACTTC | CASSPSGTPSYEQYF
TRBJ2-1 | TRBV7-9 | NA | TRBD1 | TGTGCCAGCAGCCAGGACAGGGATCCCTACAATGAGCAGTTCTTC | CASSQDRDPYNEQFF
TRBJ2-2 | TRBV7-9 | once | NA | TGTGCCAGCAGCTTAGCGCCCGACACCGGGGAGCTGTTTTTT | CASSLAPDTGELFF
TRBJ2-3 | TRBV7-2 | NA | NA | TGTGCCAGCAGCAAACTCTCGTGGCGAGACCGCACAGATACGCAGTATTTT | CASSKLSWRDRTDTQYF
TRBJ1-4 | TRBV29-1 | NA | NA | TGCAGCGTTGTCTGGCCGTATAATGAAAAACTGTTTTTT | CSVVWPYNEKLFF
TRBJ1-2 | TRBV19 | NA | NA | TGTGCCAGTAAACCGACAGTCTCCTATGGCTACACCTTC | CASKPTVSYGYTF
TRBJ2-7 | TRBV28 | NA | NA | TGTGCCAGCAGTTTAAATCACAGGGTCAAGTTCCGAGCAGTACCCCTGAACTTC | CASSLNHRVKFRAVPLNF
TRBJ2-7 | TRBV5-1 | NA | NA | TGCGCCAGCAGCTTCACGGGAGATAACCACGAGCAGTACTTC | CASSFTGDNHEQYF
TRBJ1-3 | TRBV30 | NA | NA | TGTGCCTGGAGTGATAACGGGAGCTCTGGAAACACCATATATTTT | CAWSDNGSSGNTIYF
TRBJ2-1 | TRBV28 | NA | TRBD2 | TGTGCCAGCAGTTTAGGGCTAGCGGGAGGGCCCTACAATGAGCAGTTCTTC | CASSLGLAGGPYNEQFF
TRBJ2-7 | TRBV27 | NA | NA | TGTGCCAGCCGTCGTGGAAGGTCCTACGAGCAGTACTTC | CASRRGRSYEQYF
TRBJ2-2 | TRBV28 | few | TRBD2 | TGTGCCAGCAGTCACCTACTAGCGGGAGGGCCCGGGGGGTACACCGGGGAGCTGTTTTTT | CASSHLLAGGPGGYTGELFF
TRBJ1-3 | TRBV6-6 | NA | TRBD1 | TGTGCCAGCAGTTACGGGACAGACAGCTCTGGAAACACCATATATTTT | CASSYGTDSSGNTIYF
TRBJ2-5 | TRBV5-1 | NA | TRBD2 | TGCGCCAGCAGCTTGGGCGGGAGGGCCAAAGAGACCCAGTACTTC | CASSLGGRAKETQYF
TRBJ2-1 | TRBV6-4 | NA | NA | TGTGCCAGCAGTGACCCGACAGGCCTCAATGAGCAGTTCTTC | CASSDPTGLNEQFF
TRBJ1-4 | TRBV7-9 | once | NA | TGTGCCAGCAGCTTTGCAGGGAAGGGGACTAATGAAAAACTGTTTTTT | CASSFAGKGTNEKLFF
TRBJ2-7 | TRBV7-2 | NA | TRBD2 | TGTGCCAGCAGCCGGGACTACTCCTACGAGCAGTACTTC | CASSRDYSYEQYF
TRBJ2-3 | TRBV7-2 | NA | TRBD2 | TGTGCCAGCAGATCCCTATACGGGAGGGCCAGGACAGATACGCAGTATTTT | CASRSLYGRARTDTQYF
TRBJ2-2 | TRBV10-2 | once | TRBD2 | TGCGCCAGCAGAAGGGAGGGGAGGACCGGGGAGCTGTTTTTT | CASRREGRTGELFF
TRBJ2-5 | TRBV6-1 | NA | NA | TGTGCCAGTCCAGACCTGTTTCGGGAGACCCAGTACTTC | CASPDLFRETQYF
TRBJ2-1 | TRBV5-4 | NA | TRBD2 | TGTGCCAGCAGCAGATTCCCTCCCGCGGGAGGCCCGGGTGAGCAGTTCTTC | CASSRFPPAGGPGEQFF
TRBJ1-1 | TRBV4-3 | NA | NA | TGCGCCAGCAGCCATCTCGGACGGTTTTGGACTGAAGCTTTCTTT | CASSHLGRFWTEAFF
TRBJ1-1 | TRBV29-1 | NA | TRBD1 | TGCAGCGCCTCGACAGGGACGAACACTGAAGCTTTCTTT | CSASTGTNTEAFF
TRBJ2-5 | TRBV7-9 | once | NA | TGTGCCAGCAGCCGAACGGACGGGGAGACCCAGTACTTC | CASSRTDGETQYF
TRBJ1-3 | TRBV4-2 | NA | NA | TGTGCCAGCAGCCAAGTTTGGGACGACGGGCTCTCTGGAAACACCATATATTTT | CASSQVWDDGLSGNTIYF
TRBJ2-1 | TRBV5-8 | NA | NA | TGTGCCAGCAGCTTGACGGCTAGCCCTTACAATGAGCAGTTCTTC | CASSLTASPYNEQFF
TRBJ2-7 | TRBV7-9 | NA | NA | TGTGCCAGCAGCTTGCTTTCTCCCTCCTACGAGCAGTACTTC | CASSLLSPSYEQYF
TRBJ1-2 | TRBV2 | few | NA | TGTGCCAGCAGTGAGCCGTCCAGCTATGGCTACACCTTC | CASSEPSSYGYTF
TRBJ2-7 | TRBV4-1 | NA | TRBD2 | TGCGCCAGCAGCCAAGGGGAGGGAGGGCCGAAGCGACACTACGAGCAGTACTTC | CASSQGEGGPKRHYEQYF
TRBJ1-2 | TRBV5-1 | NA | TRBD1 | TGCGCCAGCAGCTACAGACAGGGCCCGGGCAACTATGGCTACACCTTC | CASSYRQGPGNYGYTF
TRBJ2-1 | TRBV5-4 | NA | NA | TGTGCCAGCAGCTTGGTTGGTAGCGGCTCCTACAATGAGCAGTTCTTC | CASSLVGSGSYNEQFF
TRBJ1-4 | TRBV27 | NA | TRBD1 | TGTGCCAGCAGTACAGACAGGGGTAGTGAAAAACTGTTTTTT | CASSTDRGSEKLFF
TRBJ1-2 | TRBV4-3 | NA | TRBD1 | TGCGCCAGCAGCCAAGAAGAGGAGAGGAGACAGGGGTGTGCGACTACCTTC | CASSQEEERRQGCATTF
TRBJ2-7 | TRBV19 | NA | NA | TGTGCCAGTAGTATTGAAGGGAAGTATAGCGACGAGCAGTACTTC | CASSIEGKYSDEQYF
TRBJ2-1 | TRBV10-1 | NA | NA | TGCGCCAGCAGTGCCCGCTGGTACCAGGGTCAGTTCTTC | CASSARWYQGQFF
TRBJ2-2 | TRBV7-9 | NA | NA | TGTGCCAGCAGCTGGCCCGTGGAGGGCACCGGGGAGCTGTTTTTT | CASSWPVEGTGELFF
TRBJ2-3 | TRBV5-1 | NA | NA | TGCGCCAGCAGCTTGGAACCGAGGATAGGAGATACGCAGTATTTT | CASSLEPRIGDTQYF
TRBJ2-1 | TRBV7-9 | NA | TRBD2 | TGTGCCAGCAGTTCCAAGCGGGAGGTTCCTGAGCAGTTCTTC | CASSSKREVPEQFF
TRBJ2-5 | TRBV11-2 | NA | NA | TGTGCCAGCAGCTTCCAGGGGGCTAGCGGGGTGTACGAGACCCAGTACTTC | CASSFQGASGVYETQYF
TRBJ2-7 | TRBV9 | NA | NA | TGTGCCAGCAGGCCAAACGGACGCTACGAGCAGTACTTC | CASRPNGRYEQYF
TRBJ2-7 | TRBV7-8 | NA | NA | TGTGCCAGCAGCCCCGGTTATGGGGCCTACGAGCAGTACTTC | CASSPGYGAYEQYF
TRBJ2-1 | TRBV30 | once | NA | TGTGCCTGGAATCCGGGAGAGGGTTACAATGAGCAGTTCTTC | CAWNPGEGYNEQFF
TRBJ1-1 | TRBV15 | once | NA | TGTGCCACCAGCAGAGATGGGTCAGGGGAGGACACTGAAGCTTTCTTT | CATSRDGSGEDTEAFF
TRBJ2-5 | TRBV27 | NA | NA | TGTGCCAGCAGGGCCGCGGGGCCCGGAGAGACCCAGTACTTC | CASRAAGPGETQYF
TRBJ2-5 | TRBV2 | NA | TRBD2 | TGTGCCAGCAGCTTGACTAGCGAAGAGACCCAGTACTTC | CASSLTSEETQYF
TRBJ1-1 | TRBV5-1 | NA | TRBD1 | TGCGCCAGCAGGCAGGGGGCATGGTGGACTGAAGCTTTCTTT | CASRQGAWWTEAFF
TRBJ1-1 | TRBV5-4 | once | NA | TGTGCCAGCACCACCGGGGGCAGCCTGAACACTGAAGCTTTCTTT | CASTTGGSLNTEAFF
TRBJ2-3 | TRBV2 | NA | TRBD2 | TGTGCCAGAAGGATAGCGGGAGGGAGCACAGATACGCAGTATTTT | CARRIAGGSTDTQYF
TRBJ2-7 | TRBV19 | NA | NA | TGTGCCAGTAGTAGGGGGGAGCAAACCTACGAGCAGTACTTC | CASSRGEQTYEQYF